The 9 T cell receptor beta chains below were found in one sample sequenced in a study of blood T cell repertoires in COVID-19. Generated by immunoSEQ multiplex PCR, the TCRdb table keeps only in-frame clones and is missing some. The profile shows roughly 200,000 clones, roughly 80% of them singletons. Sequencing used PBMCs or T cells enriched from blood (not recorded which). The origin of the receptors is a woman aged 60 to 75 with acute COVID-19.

CDR3 protein: CASSSPWGRGYGYTF. The CDR3 DNA is TGTGCCAGCAGTTCACCCTGGGGGCGTGGGTATGGCTACACCTTC. The chain carries TRBV6-5 and TRBJ1-2; D is perhaps TRBD1 (6 bases). Germline CDR1 and CDR2: MNHEY and SVGAGI. Deletions cut 4 bases from V and 5 bases from J, with 17 bases between. This CDR3 spans 15 amino acids.

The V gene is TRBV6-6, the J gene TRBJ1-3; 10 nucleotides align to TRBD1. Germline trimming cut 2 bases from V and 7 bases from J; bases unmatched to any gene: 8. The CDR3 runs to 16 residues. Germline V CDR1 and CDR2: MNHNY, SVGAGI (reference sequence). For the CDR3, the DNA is TGTGCCAGCAGTTACCGACGTGGGACAGGGGTGAACACCATATATTTT. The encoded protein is CASSYRRGTGVNTIYF.

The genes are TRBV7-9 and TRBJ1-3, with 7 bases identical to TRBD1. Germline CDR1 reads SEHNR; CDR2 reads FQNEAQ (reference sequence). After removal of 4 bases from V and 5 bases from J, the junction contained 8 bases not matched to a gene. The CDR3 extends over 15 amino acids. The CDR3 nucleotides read TGTGCCAGCAGCTCGATACAGGGGAGGAGAAACACCATATATTTT. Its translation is CASSSIQGRRNTIYF.

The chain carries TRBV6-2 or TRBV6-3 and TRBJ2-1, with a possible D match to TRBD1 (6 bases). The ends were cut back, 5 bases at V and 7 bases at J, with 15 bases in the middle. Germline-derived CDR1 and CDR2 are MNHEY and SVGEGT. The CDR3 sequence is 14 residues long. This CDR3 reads CASSGLGAGNEQFF. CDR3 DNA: TGTGCCAGCAGTGGTCTGGGGGCAGGTAATGAGCAGTTCTTC.

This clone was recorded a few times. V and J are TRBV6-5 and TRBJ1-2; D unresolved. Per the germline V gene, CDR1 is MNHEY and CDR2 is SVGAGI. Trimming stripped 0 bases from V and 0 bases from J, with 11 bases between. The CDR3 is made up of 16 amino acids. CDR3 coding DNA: TGTGCCAGCAGTTACTCGATGAAGGGAGCTAACTATGGCTACACCTTC. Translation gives CASSYSMKGANYGYTF.

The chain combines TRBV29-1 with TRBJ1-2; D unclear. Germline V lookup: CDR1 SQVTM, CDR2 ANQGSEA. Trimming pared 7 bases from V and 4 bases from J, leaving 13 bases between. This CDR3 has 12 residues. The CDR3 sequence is CSATEGGYGYTF. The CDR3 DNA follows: TGCAGCGCCACTGAGGGCGGCTATGGCTACACCTTC.

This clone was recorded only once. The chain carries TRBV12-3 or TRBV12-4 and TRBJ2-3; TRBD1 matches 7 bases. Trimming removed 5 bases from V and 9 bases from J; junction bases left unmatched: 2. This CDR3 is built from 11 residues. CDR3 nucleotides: TGTGCCAGCAGTCGGGACAGCACGCAGTATTTT. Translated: CASSRDSTQYF.

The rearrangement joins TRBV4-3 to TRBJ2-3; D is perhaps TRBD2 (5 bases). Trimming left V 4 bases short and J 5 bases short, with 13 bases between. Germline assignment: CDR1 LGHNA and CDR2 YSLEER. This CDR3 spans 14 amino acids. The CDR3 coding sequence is TGCGCCAGCAGCCCGGACTCAGGCAAAGATACGCAGTATTTT. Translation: CASSPDSGKDTQYF.

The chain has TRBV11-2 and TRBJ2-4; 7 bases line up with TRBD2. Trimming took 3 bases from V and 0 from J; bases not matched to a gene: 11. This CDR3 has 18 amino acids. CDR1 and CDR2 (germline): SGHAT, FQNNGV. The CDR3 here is CASSFRFGGGVAKNIQYF. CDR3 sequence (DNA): TGTGCCAGCAGCTTCCGGTTTGGCGGGGGAGTAGCCAAAAACATTCAGTACTTC.